This T cell receptor (beta chain) derives from a study of regulatory T cells in long-lasting Graves disease (dated by TCRdb to the early 2020s). About the study as a whole: In the newly diagnosed Graves' disease group, patients had been taking antithyroid drugs for less than 3 months. Peripheral blood TCR sequencing and RNA sequencing compared persistent Graves' disease patients with newly diagnosed Graves' disease patients. A total of roughly 33 samples underwent TCR sequencing: some 13 from persistent and around 20 from newly diagnosed Graves' disease patients. The study was registered as a clinical trial and conducted in China. Summary of the overall study and its limitations: Patients with persistent disease shared more public clonotypes (around 2,500) than newly diagnosed patients did (more than 900). The authors noted that the small sample size was a limitation that may lower accuracy. The study examined only peripheral blood because the primary lesion, thyroid tissue, could not be accessed. Compared with newly diagnosed patients, persistent Graves' disease patients had lower TCR Shannon entropy and fewer highly expanded clones, which suggests clonal expansion. Sequencing and analysis were limited to the TCR beta chain.

Receptor libraries were prepared by multiplex PCR. The sequencer listed for this sample is Illumina HiSeq 4000. To build TCR beta libraries, CDR3 regions were amplified by Arm-PCR using iRepertoire HTBI primers. Before sequencing, the PCR products went through gel purification. The original pipeline was this. A total of fewer than 70 TRBV and some 13 TRBJ segments were identified across samples and were used for gene usage analysis of CDR3 amino acid clonotypes. Filtered high-quality paired reads were merged into contigs using COPE and FqMerger. BLAST was used to align contigs to the IMGT TRBV, TRBD and TRBJ reference genes, and CDR3 was defined following IMGT. Any clonotype with a frequency above 0.1% was classified as a highly expanded clone. Shannon entropy served as the measure of repertoire diversity, while the Gini coefficient captured V-J evenness. Public clonotypes were defined as clonotypes shared by more than one individual. TCRdb redid the processing of the public reads, applying fastp at Q25 and MiXCR, and retained in-frame beta chains. Here each entry gathers all rows of one CDR3 protein and keeps the most common genes and DNA. None of the V and J calls come from the authors' own analysis; TCRdb made them. The sample contains about 440,000 distinct CDR3 sequences, more than 13% of them found a single time. 16% of the sample rests with the top ten.

This clonotype was counted ten times or more. The target of this receptor is not known. Per-base qualities were not stored, and no clone one base away is much larger. This specimen's time point label, per the study, means: newly diagnosed GD, antithyroid drugs for less than 3 months. RNA was extracted from PBMCs in TRIzol for both TCR sequencing and RNA sequencing. Graves' disease was diagnosed according to American Thyroid Association guidelines. Patients were recruited from an endocrinology department in Xi'an, China. From each patient, approximately 9 milliliters of peripheral blood was collected into an EDTA anticoagulant tube. Ficoll Paque Plus density gradient separation was used to isolate PBMCs, and no additional T cell sorting was done. An Agilent 2100 Bioanalyzer and agarose gel were used to assess RNA quality, and a NanoDrop 2000 was used to measure RNA concentration. These data were also reused for a study on T cells in Graves' hyperthyroidism and ophthalmopathy. As the second study states: A patient counted as having stable Graves' hyperthyroidism if no progression to ophthalmopathy occurred over 18 months of follow-up. The hyperthyroidism patients were between 18 and 65 years old and newly diagnosed, with a disease duration of less than 2 months. Exclusion was applied to patients with uncontrolled infections, other autoimmune diseases, pregnancy or lactation. Diagnoses relied on clinical symptoms, serum thyroxine and TRAb, thyroid ultrasound and orbital computed tomography. The first round of RT-PCR for the TCR CDR3 was performed with the HTBI primer set and the Qiagen OneStep RT-PCR kit. Blood samples also contained most of the expanded thyroid clonotypes (frequency above 0.001), which suggests that blood repertoires may reflect thyroid immune responses. In cross-validation, a model built on a 13 V-J signature told ophthalmopathy apart from stable hyperthyroidism with 85% to 90% sensitivity and 81% to 82% specificity, and in testing the same model reached 80%/75%. In validation, the model predicted progression to ophthalmopathy with around 71% sensitivity and less than 75% specificity, a median of about 6 months before onset. To identify distinguishing TCR V-J signatures, a discovery cohort of 100 or so patients was used, comprising some 43 with Graves' ophthalmopathy and approximately 58 with stable Graves' hyperthyroidism. An independent validation cohort of under 20 hyperthyroidism patients and approximately 15 patients who later progressed to ophthalmopathy tested prospective prediction of ophthalmopathy. The 85 to 100 discovery patients were divided at random into training and test sets in a 7:3 ratio. Thyroid tissue and blood T-cell repertoires from over 5 Graves' hyperthyroidism patients were also compared in the study. After blood sampling, hyperthyroidism patients were treated with methimazole at a starting dose of 30 mg daily, and ophthalmopathy patients were treated with high-dose intravenous methylprednisolone. Libraries were constructed in a second round of multiplex PCR, after which size selection and purification were performed. Paired-end sequencing of the libraries was performed with 100 bp reads on an Illumina HiSeq2000. SOAPnuke was used to process the raw data, removing reads that contained adapters or uncalled bases, had a mean Phred below 15, or lacked an exact match to the constant primer or identifier. High-quality paired reads were merged using COPE v1.2.5, and each unique nucleotide sequence was defined as a clonotype. MiTCR v1.1 was used to align clonotypes to the IMGT TRBV, TRBD and TRBJ reference segments. The analysis included only V-J combinations with a frequency above 0.0001, which together covered 99% to 99.2% of the repertoires. A TCS score was defined as the ratio of F50 (clonal expansion) to E x V (chaos), with BLOSUM62-based TCRdist applied between CDR3 peptides within each V-J. Welch's t-statistics and random forest reduced 500 to 550 V-J features to fewer than 15, which were used in a naive Bayes classifier (R e1071). Sample size was not statistically predetermined, and blinding of investigators to group allocation was not performed. TCR Vbeta CDR3 sequencing of 120 to 150 peripheral blood samples (over 40 ophthalmopathy, about 75 hyperthyroidism and approximately 17 progressor patients) is reported in the paper.

The material sequenced was peripheral blood mononuclear cells (PBMCs), taken at new diagnosis, from a patient treated with antithyroid drugs. This clonotype was sampled from a woman aged 25-40 years with Graves disease. Donor details come from another sample of the same person, matched by shared clones.

The sequence in DNA is TGCGCCAGCAGTCAGCCTCCTTCTCTCGGGAACATTCAGTACTTC. Its translation is CASSQPPSLGNIQYF. In this chain, TRBV10-2 is recombined with TRBJ2-4, with no reliable assignment of the D segment. V is cut by 5 bases and J by 7 bases, and the space between the germline ends is 18 bases. The CDR1 and CDR2 encoded by the germline V gene are WSHSY and SAAADI. The CDR3 covers 15 residues, taking in both the cysteine and the phenylalanine. Just the 45-base CDR3 DNA is kept, in frame starting at base 1.